This paragraph covers one TCR beta chain sequence. No antigen is known for it. This sample stems from a study of cytotoxic CD8 clonotypes in ibrutinib-treated CLL. Repertoires were generated with immunoSEQ multiplex PCR, while TCRdb's copy carries only in-frame clones and drops some. Of some 63,000 clones listed, 90% are singletons. Study results and limitations: Clonality went higher at ibrutinib response and then dropped back toward baseline at progression. Private clonotypes, not public ones, expanded at ibrutinib response.

CDR1 and CDR2 from the germline V gene are LGHNA and YNFKEQ. V was cut by 11 bases and J by 5 bases, with 19 bases left in between. This CDR3 has 13 amino acids. This receptor was obtained from a human donor with chronic lymphocytic leukemia. This sequence joins TRBV4-2 and TRBJ2-7; D is possibly TRBD2 (5 bases). Material: PBMCs, obtained after 12 months of ibrutinib treatment. The CDR3 spells CARRAVLSHEQYF. The CDR3 bases are TGTGCCCGAAGAGCGGTTCTTTCCCACGAGCAGTACTTC.